This T cell receptor (beta chain) was recovered during a study of blood T cell repertoires in COVID-19 (dated by TCRdb to about 2020). Some background on the complete study: Samples from collaborators originated in the United States, Italy and Spain and spanned both the acute and convalescent phases of COVID-19. Where HLA class I and class II types were available, the types were taken from metadata supplied by the sample provider, not from assay-based typing. The samples were drawn from two sources: the first 160 participants of the ongoing ImmuneRACE study, and fewer than 1,500 subjects contributed by 6 global collaborators. A freely available public database, intended as a resource for researchers studying the immune response to SARS-CoV-2, is where the repertoires were released. Deeply sampled blood TCRbeta repertoires from subjects exposed to, actively infected with, or recovered from COVID-19 were included in the dataset. A de-identified subject ID, COVID-19 status, age in years and sex were almost always included in the sample metadata. The prospective study material was composed of cDNA or gDNA derived from T cells, B-cell-depleted T cells, or PBMCs.

A word on this clone: Its target antigen remains unknown. No base qualities exist here, and no much larger clone lies one base off it.

Enrolling through a virtual design, the prospective study's participants ranged in age from roughly 18 to 89 years and lived across roughly 24 United States geographic areas. In the prospective study, cohorts were assigned on the basis of participant-reported clinical history obtained from a screening survey and a study questionnaire. In the prospective study, whole blood, serum and a nasopharyngeal or oropharyngeal swab were collected from each participant by mobile phlebotomists. Over a roughly 2-month period, participants in the prospective study had the option of providing additional blood draws and questionnaires. Prospective study blood samples were shipped either frozen or at room temperature before DNA extraction. The V end gives up 6 bases and the J end 7 bases, leaving 11 bases in the junction not matched to a gene. CDR1 is given as LNHDA and CDR2 as SQIVND, both from the germline V gene (reference sequence). Measured from the cysteine to the phenylalanine, the CDR3 is 15 residues long. Of all the DNA, just the CDR3 is kept, 45 bases in frame from base 1.

TCRbeta CDR3 regions were amplified from genomic DNA using the immunoSEQ Assay, a bias-controlled multiplex PCR. The study's processing was this. Within the assay, amplification of reference gene primers was used to estimate how many nucleated cells each sample contained. To quantify the absolute abundance of each unique TCRbeta CDR3 rearrangement, sequence reads were collapsed and filtered. Productive Simpson clonality was computed per sample as the square root of Simpson's diversity index over productive rearrangements. Here the immuneACCESS table is served through TCRdb, limited to in-frame sequences with V and J called. Missing clones are a known gap in these copies; in checked studies unresolved V genes cover under half, and the rest lacks a known reason. From that table come the V and J calls and clone size; the DNA was used to work out D and trimming. In this sample the table shows about 440,000 clones, nearly 90% of which occur a single time. The ten largest make up roughly 1.8% of the sample.

General conclusions and limits of the study: The quantity of clinical and demographic metadata differed by source and by participant and was supplied without curation.

This receptor chain uses TRBV19 and TRBJ1-2; TRBD1 aligns with 10 central bases. The source is a woman younger than 30 with acute COVID-19. Sequencing was performed on PBMCs or T cells enriched from blood (not recorded which). DNA sequence: TGTGCCAGTAGAGCTACAGGGGGACAGGGGTTTGGCTACACCTTC. Protein translation: CASRATGGQGFGYTF.